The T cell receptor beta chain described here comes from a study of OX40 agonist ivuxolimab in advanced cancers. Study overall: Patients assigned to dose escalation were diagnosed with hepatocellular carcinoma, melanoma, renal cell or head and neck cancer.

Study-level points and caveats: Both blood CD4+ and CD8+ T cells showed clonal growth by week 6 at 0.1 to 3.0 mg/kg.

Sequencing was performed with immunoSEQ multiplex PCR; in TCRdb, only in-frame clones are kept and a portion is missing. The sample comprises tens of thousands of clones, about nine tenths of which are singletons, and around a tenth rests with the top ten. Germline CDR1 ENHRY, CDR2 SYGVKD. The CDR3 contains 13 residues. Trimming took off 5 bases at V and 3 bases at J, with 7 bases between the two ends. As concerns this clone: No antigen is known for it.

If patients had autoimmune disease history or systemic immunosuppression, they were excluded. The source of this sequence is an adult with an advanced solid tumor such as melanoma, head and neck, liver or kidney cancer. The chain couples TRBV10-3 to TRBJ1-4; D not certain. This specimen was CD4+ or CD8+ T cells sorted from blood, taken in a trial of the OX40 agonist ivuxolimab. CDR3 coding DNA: TGTGCCATCAGTACTGGGGCTAATGAAAAACTGTTTTTT. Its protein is CAISTGANEKLFF.